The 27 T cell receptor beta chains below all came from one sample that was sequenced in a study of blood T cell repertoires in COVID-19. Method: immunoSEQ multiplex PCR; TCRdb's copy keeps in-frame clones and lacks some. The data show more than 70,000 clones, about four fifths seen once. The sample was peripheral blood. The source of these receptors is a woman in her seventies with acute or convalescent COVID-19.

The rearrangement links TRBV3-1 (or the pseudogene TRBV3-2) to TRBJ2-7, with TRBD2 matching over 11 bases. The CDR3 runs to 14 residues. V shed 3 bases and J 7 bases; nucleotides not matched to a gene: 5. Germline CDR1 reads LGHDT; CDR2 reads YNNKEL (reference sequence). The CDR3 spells CASSQNLAGGEQYF. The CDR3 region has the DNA TGTGCCAGCAGCCAGAATCTAGCGGGGGGAGAGCAGTACTTC.

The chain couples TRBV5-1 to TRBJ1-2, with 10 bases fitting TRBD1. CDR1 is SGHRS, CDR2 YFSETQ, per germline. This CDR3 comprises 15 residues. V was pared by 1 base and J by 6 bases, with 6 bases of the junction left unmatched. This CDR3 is CASSLLIGTGDGYTF. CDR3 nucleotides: TGCGCCAGCAGCTTGCTGATCGGGACAGGGGATGGCTACACCTTC.

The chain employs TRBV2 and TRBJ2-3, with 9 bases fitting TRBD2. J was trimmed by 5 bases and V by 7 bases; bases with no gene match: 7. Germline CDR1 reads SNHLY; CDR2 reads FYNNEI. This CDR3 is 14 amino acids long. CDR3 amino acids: CASNLAGAGDTQYF. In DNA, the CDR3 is TGTGCCAGCAACTTAGCGGGAGCTGGAGATACGCAGTATTTT.

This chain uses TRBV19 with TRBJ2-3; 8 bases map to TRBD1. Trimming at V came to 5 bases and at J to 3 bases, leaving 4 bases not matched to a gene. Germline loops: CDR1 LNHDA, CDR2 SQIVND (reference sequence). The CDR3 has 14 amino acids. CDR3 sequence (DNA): TGTGCCAGTAGTCAGGGGGCAGGTACAGATACGCAGTATTTT. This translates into CASSQGAGTDTQYF.

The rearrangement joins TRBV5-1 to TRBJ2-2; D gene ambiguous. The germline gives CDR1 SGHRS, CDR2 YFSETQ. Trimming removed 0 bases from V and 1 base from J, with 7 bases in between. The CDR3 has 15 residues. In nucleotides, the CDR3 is TGCGCCAGCAGCTTGGCCGAGCTGAACACCGGGGAGCTGTTTTTT. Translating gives CASSLAELNTGELFF.

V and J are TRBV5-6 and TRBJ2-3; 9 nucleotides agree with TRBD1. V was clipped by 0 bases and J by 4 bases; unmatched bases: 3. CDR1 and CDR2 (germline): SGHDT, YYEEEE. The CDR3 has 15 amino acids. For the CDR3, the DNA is TGTGCCAGCAGCTTGGGGGGGACAGGGTCAGATACGCAGTATTTT. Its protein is CASSLGGTGSDTQYF.

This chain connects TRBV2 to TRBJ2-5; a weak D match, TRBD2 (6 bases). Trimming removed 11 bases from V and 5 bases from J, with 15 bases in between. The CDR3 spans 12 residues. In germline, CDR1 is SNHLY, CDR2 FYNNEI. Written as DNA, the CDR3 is TGTGCCTGCCTCGGGGGAGACGAGACCCAGTACTTC. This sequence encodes CACLGGDETQYF. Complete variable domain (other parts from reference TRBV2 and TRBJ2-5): EPEVTQTPSHQVTQMGQEVILRCVPISNHLYFYWYRQILGQKVEFLVSFYNNEISEKSEIFDDQFSVERPDGSNFTLKIRSTKLEDSAMYFCACLGGDETQYFGPGTRLLVL.

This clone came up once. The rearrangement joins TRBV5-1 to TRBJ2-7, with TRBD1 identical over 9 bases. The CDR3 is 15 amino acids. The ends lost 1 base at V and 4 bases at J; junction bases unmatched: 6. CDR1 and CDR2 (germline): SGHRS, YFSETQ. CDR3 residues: CASSLRAGQGYEQYF. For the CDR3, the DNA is TGCGCCAGCAGCTTGCGCGCGGGACAGGGATACGAGCAGTACTTC. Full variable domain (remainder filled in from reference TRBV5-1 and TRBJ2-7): KAGVTQTPRYLIKTRGQQVTLSCSPISGHRSVSWYQQTPGQGLQFLFEYFSETQRNKGNFPGRFSGRQFSNSRSEMNVSTLELGDSALYLCASSLRAGQGYEQYFGPGTRLTVT.

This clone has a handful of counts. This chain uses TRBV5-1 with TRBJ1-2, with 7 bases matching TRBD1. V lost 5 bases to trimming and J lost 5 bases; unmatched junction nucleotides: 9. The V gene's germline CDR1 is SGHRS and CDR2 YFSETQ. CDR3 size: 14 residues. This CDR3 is CASSSQGVEYGYTF. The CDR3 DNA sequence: TGCGCCAGCAGTTCGCAGGGGGTCGAGTATGGCTACACCTTC.

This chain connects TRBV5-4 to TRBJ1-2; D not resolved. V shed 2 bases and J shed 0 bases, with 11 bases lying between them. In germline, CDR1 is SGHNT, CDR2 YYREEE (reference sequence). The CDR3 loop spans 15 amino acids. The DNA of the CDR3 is TGTGCCAGCAGCTTTGAACAGCTTTCTAACTATGGCTACACCTTC. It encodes CASSFEQLSNYGYTF. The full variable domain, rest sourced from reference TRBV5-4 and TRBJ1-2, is ETGVTQSPTHLIKTRGQQVTLRCSSQSGHNTVSWYQQALGQGPQFIFQYYREEENGRGNFPPRFSGLQFPNYSSELNVNALELDDSALYLCASSFEQLSNYGYTFGSGTRLTVV.

The CDR3 sequence is CASSSRGTEAFF. The CDR3 DNA is TGTGCCAGCTCCTCCAGGGGCACTGAAGCTTTCTTT. The V gene is TRBV18, the J gene TRBJ1-1; the D gene is possibly TRBD1 (6 bases). Germline V gene lookup returns CDR1 KGHSH and CDR2 LQKENI. V was cut by 6 bases and J by 4 bases, with 9 bases left in between. The CDR3 is 12 amino acids.

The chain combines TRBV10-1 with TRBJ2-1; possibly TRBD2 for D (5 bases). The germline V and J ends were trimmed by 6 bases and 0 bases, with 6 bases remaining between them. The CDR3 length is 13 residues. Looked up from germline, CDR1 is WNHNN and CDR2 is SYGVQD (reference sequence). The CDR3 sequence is CASRRDSYNEQFF. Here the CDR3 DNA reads TGCGCCAGCAGGAGGGACTCCTACAATGAGCAGTTCTTC.

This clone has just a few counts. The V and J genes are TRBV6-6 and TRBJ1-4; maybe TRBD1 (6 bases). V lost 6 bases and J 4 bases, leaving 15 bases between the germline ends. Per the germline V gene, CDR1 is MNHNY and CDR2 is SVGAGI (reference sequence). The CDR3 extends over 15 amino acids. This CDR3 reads CASSPNRDSNEKLFF. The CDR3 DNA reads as TGTGCCAGCAGCCCGAACAGGGATAGTAATGAAAAACTGTTTTTT.

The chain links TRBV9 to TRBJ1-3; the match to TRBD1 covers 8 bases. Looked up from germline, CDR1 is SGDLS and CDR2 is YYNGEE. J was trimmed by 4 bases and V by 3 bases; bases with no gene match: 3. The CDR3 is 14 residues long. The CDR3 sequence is CASSATGDGNTIYF. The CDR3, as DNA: TGTGCCAGCAGCGCGACAGGGGACGGAAACACCATATATTTT. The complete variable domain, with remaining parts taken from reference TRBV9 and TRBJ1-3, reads DSGVTQTPKHLITATGQRVTLRCSPRSGDLSVYWYQQSLDQGLQFLIQYYNGEERAKGNILERFSAQQFPDLHSELNLSSLELGDSALYFCASSATGDGNTIYFGEGSWLTVV.

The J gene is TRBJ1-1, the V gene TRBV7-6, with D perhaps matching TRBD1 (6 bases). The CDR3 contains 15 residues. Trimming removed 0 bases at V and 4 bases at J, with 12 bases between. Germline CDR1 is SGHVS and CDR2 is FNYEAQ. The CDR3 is CASSLATGFGTEAFF. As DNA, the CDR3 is TGTGCCAGCAGCTTAGCAACAGGGTTCGGCACTGAAGCTTTCTTT.

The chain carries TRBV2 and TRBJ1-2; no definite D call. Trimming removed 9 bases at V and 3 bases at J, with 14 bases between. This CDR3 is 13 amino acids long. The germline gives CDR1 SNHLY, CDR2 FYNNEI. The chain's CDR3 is CARGTSWDYGYTF. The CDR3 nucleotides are TGTGCCAGGGGCACATCGTGGGACTATGGCTACACCTTC. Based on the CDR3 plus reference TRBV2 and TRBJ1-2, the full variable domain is EPEVTQTPSHQVTQMGQEVILRCVPISNHLYFYWYRQILGQKVEFLVSFYNNEISEKSEIFDDQFSVERPDGSNFTLKIRSTKLEDSAMYFCARGTSWDYGYTFGSGTRLTVV.

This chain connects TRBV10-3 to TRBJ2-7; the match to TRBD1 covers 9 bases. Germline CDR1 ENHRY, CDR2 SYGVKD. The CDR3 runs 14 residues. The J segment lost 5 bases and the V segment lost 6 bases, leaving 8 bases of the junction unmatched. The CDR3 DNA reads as TGTGCCATCAGAGGGGGGGACAGGGTGAACGAGCAGTACTTC. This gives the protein CAIRGGDRVNEQYF.

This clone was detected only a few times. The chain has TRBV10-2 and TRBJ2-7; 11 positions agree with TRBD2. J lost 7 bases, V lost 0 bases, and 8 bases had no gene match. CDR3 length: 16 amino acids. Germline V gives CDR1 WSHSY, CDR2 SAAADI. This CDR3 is CASSESASGRNTEQYF. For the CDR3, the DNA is TGCGCCAGCAGTGAGTCAGCTAGCGGGAGGAATACTGAGCAGTACTTC.

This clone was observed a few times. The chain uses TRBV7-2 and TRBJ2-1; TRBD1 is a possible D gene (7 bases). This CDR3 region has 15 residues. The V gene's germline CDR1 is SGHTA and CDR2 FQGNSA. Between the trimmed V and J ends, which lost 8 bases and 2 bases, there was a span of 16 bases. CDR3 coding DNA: TGTGCCAGCGCTCGTGGGGGGACAGCCTACAATGAGCAGTTCTTC. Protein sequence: CASARGGTAYNEQFF.

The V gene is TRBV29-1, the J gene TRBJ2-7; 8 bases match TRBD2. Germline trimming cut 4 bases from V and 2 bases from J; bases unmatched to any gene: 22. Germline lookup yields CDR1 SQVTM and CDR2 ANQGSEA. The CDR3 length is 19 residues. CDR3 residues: CSVATLWTSRGVGPYEQYF. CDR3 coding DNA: TGCAGCGTTGCTACCCTCTGGACTAGCAGGGGCGTGGGGCCCTACGAGCAGTACTTC.

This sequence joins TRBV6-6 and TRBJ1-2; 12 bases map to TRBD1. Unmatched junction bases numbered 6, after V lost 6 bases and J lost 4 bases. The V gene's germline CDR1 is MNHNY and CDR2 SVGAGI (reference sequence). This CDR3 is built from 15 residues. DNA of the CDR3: TGTGCCAGCAGCCAGGGGACAGGGGGCAGCTATGGCTACACCTTC. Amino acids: CASSQGTGGSYGYTF.

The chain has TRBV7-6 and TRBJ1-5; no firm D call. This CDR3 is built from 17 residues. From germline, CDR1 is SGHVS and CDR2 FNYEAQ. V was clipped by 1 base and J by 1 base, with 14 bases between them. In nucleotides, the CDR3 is TGTGCCAGCAGCTTAGACATCGGCGGGAGAAGCAATCAGCCCCAGCATTTT. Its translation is CASSLDIGGRSNQPQHF.

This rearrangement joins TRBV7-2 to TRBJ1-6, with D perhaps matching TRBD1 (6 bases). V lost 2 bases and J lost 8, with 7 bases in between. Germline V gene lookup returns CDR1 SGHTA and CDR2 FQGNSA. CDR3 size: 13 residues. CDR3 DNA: TGTGCCAGCAGCTTATACAGGGATTCACCCCTCCACTTT. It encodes CASSLYRDSPLHF.

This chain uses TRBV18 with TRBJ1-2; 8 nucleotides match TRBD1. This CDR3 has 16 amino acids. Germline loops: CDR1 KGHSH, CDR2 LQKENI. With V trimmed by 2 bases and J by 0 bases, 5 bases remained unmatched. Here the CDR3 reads CASSPMGQVSNYGYTF. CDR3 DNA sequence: TGTGCCAGCTCACCAATGGGACAGGTATCTAACTATGGCTACACCTTC.

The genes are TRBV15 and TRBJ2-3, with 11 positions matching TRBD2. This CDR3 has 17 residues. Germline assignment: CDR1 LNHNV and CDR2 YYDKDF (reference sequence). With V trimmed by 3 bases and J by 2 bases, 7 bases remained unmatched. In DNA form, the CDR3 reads TGTGCCACCAGCAGTACTGTAGCGGGAGGGTACACAGATACGCAGTATTTT. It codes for CATSSTVAGGYTDTQYF.

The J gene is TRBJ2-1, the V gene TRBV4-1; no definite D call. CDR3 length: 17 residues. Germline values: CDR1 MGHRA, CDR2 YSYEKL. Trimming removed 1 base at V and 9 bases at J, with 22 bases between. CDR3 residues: CASSQAYSTARGVEQFF. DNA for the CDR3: TGCGCCAGCAGCCAAGCCTATTCAACGGCCCGAGGAGTTGAGCAGTTCTTC.

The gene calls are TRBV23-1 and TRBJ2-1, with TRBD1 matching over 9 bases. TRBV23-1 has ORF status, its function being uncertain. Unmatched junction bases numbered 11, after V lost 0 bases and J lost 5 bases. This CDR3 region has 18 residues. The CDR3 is CASSQSPDPGQGNNEQFF. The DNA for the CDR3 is TGCGCCAGCAGTCAATCCCCGGACCCGGGACAGGGCAACAATGAGCAGTTCTTC.